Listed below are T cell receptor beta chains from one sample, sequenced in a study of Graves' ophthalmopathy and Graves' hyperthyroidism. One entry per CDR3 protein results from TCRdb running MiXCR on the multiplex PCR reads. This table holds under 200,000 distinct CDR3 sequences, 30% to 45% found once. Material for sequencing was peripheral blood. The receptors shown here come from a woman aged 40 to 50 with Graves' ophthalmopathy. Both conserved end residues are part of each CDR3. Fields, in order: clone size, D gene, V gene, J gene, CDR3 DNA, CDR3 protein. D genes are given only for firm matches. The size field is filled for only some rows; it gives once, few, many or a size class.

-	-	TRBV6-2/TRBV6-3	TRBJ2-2	TGTGCCACGATGTCAGGGGGGCGCGGATCTTCCGGGGAGCTGTTTTTT	CATMSGGRGSSGELFF
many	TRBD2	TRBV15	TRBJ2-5	TGTGCCACCAGCAGAGCGACTAGCGGGGAGACCCAGTACTTC	CATSRATSGETQYF
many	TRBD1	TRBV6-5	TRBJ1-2	TGTGCCAGCCAAACAGGGGCCTATGGCTACACCTTC	CASQTGAYGYTF
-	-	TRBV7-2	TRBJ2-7	TGTGCCAGCAGCTTAGCGGGTTCTAGATACGAGCAGTACTTC	CASSLAGSRYEQYF
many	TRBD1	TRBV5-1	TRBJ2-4	TGCGCCAGCGGAGAGCGACAGGGGTACATTCAGTACTTC	CASGERQGYIQYF
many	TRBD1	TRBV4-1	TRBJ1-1	TGCGCCAGCAGCCCAGGGACAGGGTACGTCACTGAAGCTTTCTTT	CASSPGTGYVTEAFF
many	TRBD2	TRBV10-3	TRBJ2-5	TGTGCCATCAGTGTCGGGGGGGAAGAGACCCAGTACTTC	CAISVGGEETQYF
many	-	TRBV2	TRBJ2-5	TGTGCCAGCCGTCCCGAAGGTTTTGAGGAGACCCAGTACTTC	CASRPEGFEETQYF
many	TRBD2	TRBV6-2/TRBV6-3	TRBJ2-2	TGTGCCAGCAGTTACCTTCTAAAGCGGGGGGGCAACACCGGGGAGCTGTTTTTT	CASSYLLKRGGNTGELFF
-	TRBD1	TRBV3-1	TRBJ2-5	TGTGCCAGCAGCCAAGATTTAACCTGGGACAGGGGAGGGAATGAGACCCAGTACTTC	CASSQDLTWDRGGNETQYF
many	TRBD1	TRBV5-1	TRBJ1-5	TGCGCCAGCAGCTTGGAAGGGGGCGCCCATCAGCCCCAGCATTTT	CASSLEGGAHQPQHF
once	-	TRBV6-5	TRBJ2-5	TGTGCCAGCAGTTACCGAGACAGTAAAGAGACCCAGTACTTC	CASSYRDSKETQYF
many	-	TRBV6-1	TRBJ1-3	TGTGCCAGCAGTGTGTTTTTCGGCTCTGGAAACACCATATATTTT	CASSVFFGSGNTIYF
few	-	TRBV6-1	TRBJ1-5	TGTGCCAGCAGTGGTCGGGAGGGGGATCAGCCCCAGCATTTT	CASSGREGDQPQHF
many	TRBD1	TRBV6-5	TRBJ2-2	TGTGCCAGCACGGGACAGACCGCGAACACCGGGGAGCTGTTTTTT	CASTGQTANTGELFF
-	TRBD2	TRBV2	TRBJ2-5	TGTGCCAGCAGTGAGGGAGGACTAGCGGGAGGCGGAGAGACCCAGTACTTC	CASSEGGLAGGGETQYF
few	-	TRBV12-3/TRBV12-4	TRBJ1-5	TGTGCCAGCAGCAAAGCATCCGGTCAGCCCCAGCATTTT	CASSKASGQPQHF
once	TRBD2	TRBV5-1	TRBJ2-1	TGCGCCAGCAGCTTGGCCGCTAGCGGGAACAACAATGAGCAGTTCTTC	CASSLAASGNNNEQFF
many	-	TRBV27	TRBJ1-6	TGTGCCAGCAGTCCGAATACTTGGTCACCCCTCCACTTT	CASSPNTWSPLHF
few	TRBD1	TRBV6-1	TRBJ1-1	TGTGCCAGCAGTGAAGGACCGGGACAGGGGATCCTGAACACTGAAGCTTTCTTT	CASSEGPGQGILNTEAFF